The T cell receptor (beta chain) under discussion was sequenced for a study of cytomegalovirus exposure and HLA in healthy donors. The wider study: Roughly 80% of 398 genotyped donors fell in the Caucasian-associated ancestry cluster. Overall study results and limits: Some V segments could not be told apart, so they were left out, TRBV6-2 and TRBV6-3 among them.

These donors counted as nominally healthy when sampled, but unrecorded immune exposures were likely. On this clone itself: The antigen is unknown.

Germline CDR1 MNHNS, CDR2 SASEGT. The CDR3 extends over 14 amino acids. Deletions cut 4 bases from V and 4 bases from J, with 13 bases between. It was with 60 Vbeta and 13 Jbeta primers that the PCR ran. Produced via immunoSEQ multiplex PCR; TCRdb's table is partial and in-frame only. The sample has roughly 180,000 clones; under 90% are singletons. The TCR sequence derives from a man aged 25 to 40 in good health and CMV-seropositive. The chain uses TRBV6-1 and TRBJ1-1; TRBD1 is a possible D gene (6 bases). Sequences were obtained from PBMCs. DNA for the CDR3: TGTGCCAGCAGTGGGTCCAGAGGGGGCACTGAAGCTTTCTTT. This encodes CASSGSRGGTEAFF.